This is a list of T cell receptor beta chains from one sample in a study of blood T cell repertoires in COVID-19. Repertoires were generated with immunoSEQ multiplex PCR, while TCRdb's copy carries only in-frame clones and drops some. The data hold 250,000 to 350,000 clones, with about nine tenths observed a single time. The specimen sequenced was PBMCs or T cells enriched from blood (not recorded which). Every receptor here comes from a man in his fifties or sixties who had recovered from COVID-19. CDR3s include the opening cysteine and the closing phenylalanine or tryptophan. Fields, in order: V gene, clone size, D gene, J gene, CDR3 protein, CDR3 DNA. D genes are given only for firm matches. Size values are once, few and many counts, or a class for expanded clones, and some rows have none.

TRBV4-2,once,NA,TRBJ2-5,CASSLLEDETQYF,TGTGCCAGCAGCCTCCTGGAGGATGAGACCCAGTACTTC
TRBV2,NA,TRBD2,TRBJ2-7,CASSVATSGGFEQYF,TGTGCCAGCAGTGTGGCTACTAGCGGGGGGTTTGAGCAGTACTTC
TRBV7-9,NA,NA,TRBJ2-1,CASSPSGLPYNEQFF,TGTGCCAGCAGCCCCAGCGGGTTACCCTACAATGAGCAGTTCTTC
TRBV2,NA,NA,TRBJ1-2,CASSPTGADYGYTF,TGTGCCAGCAGTCCGACGGGAGCCGACTATGGCTACACCTTC
TRBV7-2,NA,TRBD2,TRBJ2-3,CASSPELAGGTDTQYF,TGTGCCAGCAGCCCCGAGCTAGCGGGGGGCACAGATACGCAGTATTTT
TRBV7-6,NA,NA,TRBJ1-5,CASSLEAGSPHNQPQHF,TGTGCCAGCAGCTTAGAGGCAGGCTCGCCCCACAATCAGCCCCAGCATTTT
TRBV27,once,NA,TRBJ2-7,CASSLSGANYEQYF,TGTGCCAGCAGTTTAAGTGGAGCCAACTACGAGCAGTACTTC
TRBV24-1,NA,NA,TRBJ1-1,CATSEGRGDTEAFF,TGTGCCACCAGTGAGGGGAGGGGGGACACTGAAGCTTTCTTT
TRBV3-1/TRBV3-2,once,TRBD2,TRBJ2-3,CASSLGLAGGPDTQYF,TGTGCCAGCAGCCTTGGACTAGCGGGGGGGCCAGATACGCAGTATTTT
TRBV5-6,NA,TRBD2,TRBJ2-3,CASSRGSGGRTDTQYF,TGTGCCAGCAGCCGGGGTAGCGGGGGCCGCACAGATACGCAGTATTTT
TRBV2,NA,TRBD2,TRBJ2-7,CASRRLADDSYEQYF,TGTGCCAGCAGGAGACTAGCGGACGACTCCTACGAGCAGTACTTC
TRBV3-1/TRBV3-2,NA,NA,TRBJ2-1,CASSQEQVQIF,TGTGCCAGCAGCCAAGAACAGGTCCAAATCTTC
TRBV11-1,NA,TRBD1,TRBJ2-7,CASSRTGTGAYEQYF,TGTGCCAGCAGCCGGACCGGGACAGGAGCCTACGAGCAGTACTTC
TRBV2,once,TRBD1,TRBJ2-7,CASSRDRGSYEQYF,TGTGCCAGCAGCCGGGACAGGGGGTCCTACGAGCAGTACTTC
TRBV9,NA,TRBD2,TRBJ2-3,CASSVTAGGPGDTQYF,TGTGCCAGCAGCGTAACAGCGGGAGGGCCCGGGGATACGCAGTATTTT
TRBV7-9,NA,NA,TRBJ1-4,CASSERGGVDNEKLFF,TGTGCCAGCAGCGAAAGGGGGGGAGTTGATAATGAAAAACTGTTTTTT
TRBV6-2/TRBV6-3,NA,NA,TRBJ1-2,CASSHRDNTSNGYTF,TGTGCCAGCAGCCACCGGGACAACACCTCCAATGGCTACACCTTC
TRBV7-9,NA,TRBD2,TRBJ2-1,CASGLAGGNEQFF,TGTGCCTCCGGACTAGCGGGGGGCAATGAGCAGTTCTTC
TRBV18,NA,NA,TRBJ1-4,CASSPGMTELGEKLFF,TGTGCCAGCTCACCAGGAATGACGGAACTAGGAGAAAAACTGTTTTTT
TRBV11-3,NA,NA,TRBJ2-3,CASSLGGLWTNSTDTQYF,TGTGCCAGCAGCTTAGGAGGCCTCTGGACTAACAGCACAGATACGCAGTATTTT
TRBV30,NA,TRBD1,TRBJ1-6,CAWREGQLQNSPLHF,TGTGCCTGGAGAGAGGGACAGCTCCAGAATTCACCCCTCCACTTT
TRBV3-1/TRBV3-2,once,TRBD2,TRBJ2-7,CASSQGGGGAPYEQYF,TGTGCCAGCAGCCAAGGAGGCGGGGGGGCCCCCTACGAGCAGTACTTC
TRBV19,NA,NA,TRBJ1-5,CASSGQSNQPQHF,TGTGCCAGTAGTGGACAGTCCAATCAGCCCCAGCATTTT
TRBV19,NA,TRBD2,TRBJ2-5,CASRTGGLGETQYF,TGTGCCAGTAGGACGGGAGGTCTAGGAGAGACCCAGTACTTC
TRBV9,NA,TRBD2,TRBJ2-3,CASSVTPGGRDADTQYF,TGTGCCAGCAGCGTCACGCCGGGGGGGCGAGACGCAGATACGCAGTATTTT
TRBV9,NA,TRBD1,TRBJ2-7,CASSSRDRGQYEQYF,TGTGCCAGCAGCAGCCGGGACAGGGGACAATACGAGCAGTACTTC
TRBV10-2,NA,TRBD2,TRBJ2-1,CASSERSRLAGSNEQFF,TGCGCCAGCAGTGAACGGTCTCGACTAGCGGGATCGAATGAGCAGTTCTTC